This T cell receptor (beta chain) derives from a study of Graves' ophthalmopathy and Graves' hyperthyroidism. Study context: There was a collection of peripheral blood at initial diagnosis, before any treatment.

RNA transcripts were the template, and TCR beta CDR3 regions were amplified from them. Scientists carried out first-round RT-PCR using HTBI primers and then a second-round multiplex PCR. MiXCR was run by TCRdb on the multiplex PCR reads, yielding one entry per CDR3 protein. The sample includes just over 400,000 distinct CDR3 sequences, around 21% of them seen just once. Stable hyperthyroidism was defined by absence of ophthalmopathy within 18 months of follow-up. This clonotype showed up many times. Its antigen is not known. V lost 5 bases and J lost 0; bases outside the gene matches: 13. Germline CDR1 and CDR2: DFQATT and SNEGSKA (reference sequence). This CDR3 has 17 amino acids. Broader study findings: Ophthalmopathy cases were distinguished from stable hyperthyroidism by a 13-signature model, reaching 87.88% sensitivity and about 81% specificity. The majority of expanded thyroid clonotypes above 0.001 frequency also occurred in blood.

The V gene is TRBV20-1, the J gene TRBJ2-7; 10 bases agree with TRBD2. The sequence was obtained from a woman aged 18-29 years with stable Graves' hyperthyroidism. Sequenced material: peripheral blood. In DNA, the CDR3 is TGCAGTGCTCTCCCCGGCCCTGGACTAGCGGACTCCTACGAGCAGTACTTC. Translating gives CSALPGPGLADSYEQYF.